This entry lists 23 T cell receptor beta chains sequenced from one sample in a study of cytomegalovirus exposure and HLA in healthy donors. 60 Vbeta and 13 Jbeta primers were used in PCR. Here immunoSEQ multiplex PCR was the method, and the copy in TCRdb shows in-frame clones only, minus some. The data contain 83,000 or so clones, about four fifths of them singletons. Sequences were obtained from PBMCs. Source of these receptors: a woman aged 25 to 45 in good health and CMV-seronegative.

A single count supports this clone. The chain is built from TRBV28 and TRBJ2-1; TRBD2 aligns across 8 bases. The V gene end was trimmed by 5 bases and the J gene end by 6 bases; junction bases not matched to a gene: 6. The CDR3 extends over 14 amino acids. Germline values: CDR1 MDHEN, CDR2 SYDVKM. The CDR3, as DNA: TGTGCCAGCAGTATCGCCGGGACTAGCAATGAGCAGTTCTTC. This translates into CASSIAGTSNEQFF. Full variable domain (outside the CDR3, taken from reference TRBV28 and TRBJ2-1): DVKVTQSSRYLVKRTGEKVFLECVQDMDHENMFWYRQDPGLGLRLIYFSYDVKMKEKGDIPEGYSVSREKKERFSLILESASTNQTSMYLCASSIAGTSNEQFFGPGTRLTVL.

V gene TRBV7-9 combines with J gene TRBJ2-7; 7 nucleotides agree with TRBD1. The junction had 3 bases not matched to a gene; V was cut back by 1 base and J by 3 bases. Germline V gene sequence: CDR1 SEHNR, CDR2 FQNEAQ (reference sequence). This CDR3 spans 14 amino acids. For the CDR3, the DNA is TGTGCCAGCAGCTTAGGTGGGACAGTCTACGAGCAGTACTTC. Its protein product is CASSLGGTVYEQYF.

The chain links TRBV7-8 to TRBJ2-1; 13 positions match TRBD2. Germline values: CDR1 SGHVS, CDR2 FQNEAQ. The CDR3 is made up of 15 amino acids. V trimming: 3 bases; J trimming: 15 bases; junction bases outside the gene matches: 11. Here the CDR3 reads CASSLVSLAGGSLFF. In DNA form, the CDR3 reads TGTGCCAGCAGCTTGGTTTCACTAGCGGGAGGGAGTTTGTTCTTC. Combining the CDR3 with reference TRBV7-8 and TRBJ2-1 gives the whole variable domain GAGVSQSPRYKVAKRGQDVALRCDPISGHVSLFWYQQALGQGPEFLTYFQNEAQLDKSGLPSDRFFAERPEGSVSTLKIQRTQQEDSAVYLCASSLVSLAGGSLFFGPGTRLTVL.

The rearrangement links TRBV5-1 to TRBJ2-5; D possibly corresponds to TRBD1 (7 bases). Germline CDR1 SGHRS, CDR2 YFSETQ. The CDR3 spans 15 residues. V was clipped by 4 bases and J by 2 bases, with 15 bases between them. Written as DNA, the CDR3 is TGCGCCAGCAGCCGGGGGACAGCCGAGCAAGAGACCCAGTACTTC. Translation gives CASSRGTAEQETQYF.

The chain has TRBV4-2 and TRBJ2-3; 7 positions match TRBD2. CDR1 and CDR2 from the germline V gene are LGHNA and YNFKEQ. The junction had 8 bases not matched to a gene; V was cut back by 3 bases and J by 5 bases. The CDR3 contains 15 residues. CDR3 DNA sequence: TGTGCCAGCAGCCACCCGGGACTACCTGAAGATACGCAGTATTTT. Translating gives CASSHPGLPEDTQYF.

The CDR3 loop reads CASSIPGGVQPQHF. The CDR3 bases are TGTGCCAGTAGTATTCCAGGGGGAGTTCAGCCCCAGCATTTT. The V and J genes are TRBV19 and TRBJ1-5; 7 bases map to TRBD1. CDR3 length equals 14 residues. CDR1 and CDR2 from the germline V gene are LNHDA and SQIVND (reference sequence). The V segment lost 3 bases and the J segment 6 bases; nucleotides outside the gene matches: 5.

The chain has TRBV18 and TRBJ2-1; 10 bases fit TRBD2. Trimming removed 3 bases from V and 0 bases from J; junction bases left unmatched: 5. Germline assignment: CDR1 KGHSH and CDR2 LQKENI. CDR3 length equals 17 residues. The CDR3 sequence: CASSPPSSGSSYNEQFF. Written as DNA, the CDR3 is TGTGCCAGCTCACCCCCTTCTAGCGGGAGCTCCTACAATGAGCAGTTCTTC.

The chain links TRBV5-1 to TRBJ2-7; weak D call: TRBD2 (5 bases). Germline V CDR1 and CDR2: SGHRS, YFSETQ. Trimming removed 0 bases from V and 2 bases from J, with 21 bases in between. The CDR3 loop spans 18 amino acids. The CDR3 DNA reads TGCGCCAGCAGCTTGGCCATTTGGTCCCTAGCACGCCCCTACGAGCAGTACTTC. Protein sequence: CASSLAIWSLARPYEQYF.

In this sample, this clone turned up once. The chain couples TRBV5-8 to TRBJ2-5; perhaps TRBD2 as D (5 bases). Germline-derived CDR1 and CDR2 are SGHTS and YDEGEE. The CDR3 contains 15 residues. V was trimmed by 2 bases and J by 5 bases, leaving 16 bases between them. The CDR3 is CASSFATGIGETQYF. The CDR3 region has the DNA TGTGCCAGCAGCTTCGCGACGGGAATAGGGGAGACCCAGTACTTC.

V is TRBV28 and J is TRBJ2-7; 12 bases align to TRBD2. The CDR3 has 14 residues. Germline trimming cut 3 bases from V and 7 bases from J; bases unmatched to any gene: 4. Germline CDR1 and CDR2: MDHEN and SYDVKM. The CDR3 sequence is CASSFPGLAGEQYF. Here the CDR3 DNA reads TGTGCCAGCAGTTTTCCGGGACTAGCGGGTGAGCAGTACTTC.

The genes are TRBV28 and TRBJ1-3, with D possibly TRBD1 on 6 matching bases. The V end was cut by 6 bases, the J end by 0 bases, with 18 bases between. The CDR3 has 17 residues. Germline assignment: CDR1 MDHEN and CDR2 SYDVKM. The CDR3 DNA follows: TGTGCCAGCAGCCCCGGGGGGCGGACGAGCTCTGGAAACACCATATATTTT. It yields the protein CASSPGGRTSSGNTIYF.

This chain links TRBV28 with TRBJ2-4; 12 nucleotides align to TRBD1. Looked up from germline, CDR1 is MDHEN and CDR2 is SYDVKM. V was clipped by 6 bases and J by 6 bases; unmatched bases: 15. The CDR3 loop spans 18 amino acids. The CDR3 region is CASRNRDRGPIGGNIQYF. In DNA, the CDR3 is TGTGCCAGCAGAAACCGGGACAGGGGGCCAATAGGAGGAAACATTCAGTACTTC.

The CDR3 loop is CASSRLQGHEQYF. CDR3 nucleotide sequence: TGTGCCAGCAGCCGGCTACAGGGCCACGAGCAGTACTTC. The chain uses TRBV7-3 and TRBJ2-7; possibly TRBD1 for D (6 bases). The germline CDR1 and CDR2 sequences are SGHTA and FQGTGA. The V end was cut by 5 bases, the J end by 5 bases, with 13 bases between. This CDR3 contains 13 residues.

Only a few counts were recorded for this clone. The rearrangement uses TRBV5-1 and TRBJ1-2, with TRBD1 identical over 8 bases. V shed 0 bases and J 5 bases; nucleotides not matched to a gene: 6. This CDR3 region has 15 residues. Per germline, CDR1 SGHRS and CDR2 YFSETQ. The CDR3 protein is CASSLDSGQGYGYTF. In DNA, the CDR3 is TGCGCCAGCAGCTTGGATTCAGGACAGGGATATGGCTACACCTTC.

The J gene is TRBJ2-1, the V gene TRBV19; D call uncertain. The V gene lost 5 bases and the J gene lost 8 bases, with 13 bases spanning the gap. This CDR3 comprises 13 residues. Germline V gene lookup returns CDR1 LNHDA and CDR2 SQIVND (reference sequence). The CDR3 DNA reads as TGTGCCAGTAGTGGTGCTAATGTGCATGAGCAGTTCTTC. Translated: CASSGANVHEQFF.

This chain uses TRBV7-6 with TRBJ2-2, with 10 bases identical to TRBD2. V was pared by 1 base and J by 6 bases, with 8 bases of the junction left unmatched. From germline, CDR1 is SGHVS and CDR2 FNYEAQ. CDR3 length equals 17 residues. CDR3 sequence reads: CASSLGESGRAPGELFF. For the CDR3, the DNA is TGTGCCAGCAGCTTAGGCGAAAGCGGGAGGGCCCCCGGGGAGCTGTTTTTT. Full variable domain (missing parts from reference TRBV7-6 and TRBJ2-2): GAGVSQSPRYKVTKRGQDVALRCDPISGHVSLYWYRQALGQGPEFLTYFNYEAQQDKSGLPNDRFSAERPEGSISTLTIQRTEQRDSAMYRCASSLGESGRAPGELFFGEGSRLTVL.

This clone was picked up one time. The genes are TRBV30 and TRBJ1-2; no firm D call. Trimming cost V 3 bases and J 0 bases, with 11 bases left between them. Germline assignment: CDR1 GTSNPN and CDR2 SVGIG (reference sequence). The CDR3 contains 14 residues. Here the CDR3 reads CAWRPAGANYGYTF. CDR3 sequence (DNA): TGTGCCTGGAGGCCGGCGGGAGCTAACTATGGCTACACCTTC.

V is TRBV28 and J is TRBJ1-2; tentatively, D is TRBD1 (6 bases). The CDR3 has 13 amino acids. V was trimmed by 5 bases and J by 4 bases, leaving 11 bases between them. The V gene's germline CDR1 is MDHEN and CDR2 SYDVKM. CDR3 amino acids: CASSPRQVYGYTF. CDR3 in DNA: TGTGCCAGCAGTCCTAGACAGGTCTATGGCTACACCTTC.

The genes are TRBV6-1 and TRBJ2-5, with a possible D match to TRBD2 (6 bases). Germline loops: CDR1 MNHNS, CDR2 SASEGT. CDR3 length equals 18 residues. Trimming pared 4 bases from V and 14 bases from J, leaving 35 bases between. CDR3 sequence: CASSASVGDFGSQALSYF. CDR3 nucleotides: TGTGCCAGCAGTGCATCCGTTGGGGACTTTGGATCGCAGGCCCTCTCTTACTTC.

DNA of the CDR3: TGTGCCAGCAGTTTAAGGGACAGGGAAGCCGGGGAGCTGTTTTTT. Amino acid sequence: CASSLRDREAGELFF. The chain couples TRBV28 to TRBJ2-2; the match to TRBD1 covers 9 bases. J gave up 6 bases and V 2 bases, and 4 bases lay outside the gene matches. Per the germline V gene, CDR1 is MDHEN and CDR2 is SYDVKM. This CDR3 is 15 amino acids long. Full variable domain (rest looked up from reference TRBV28 and TRBJ2-2): DVKVTQSSRYLVKRTGEKVFLECVQDMDHENMFWYRQDPGLGLRLIYFSYDVKMKEKGDIPEGYSVSREKKERFSLILESASTNQTSMYLCASSLRDREAGELFFGEGSRLTVL.

The chain links TRBV27 to TRBJ2-3, with 14 bases matching TRBD2. V shed 4 bases, J shed 6 bases, and the junction held 6 bases outside the gene matches. Germline CDR1 reads MNHEY; CDR2 reads SMNVEV (reference sequence). The CDR3 consists of 16 residues. CDR3 nucleotides: TGTGCCAGCAGTTCAGGGACTAGCGGGAGTGGCGATACGCAGTATTTT. Translated, it gives CASSSGTSGSGDTQYF.

In this sample, this clone turned up a few times. The V gene is TRBV28, the J gene TRBJ1-2; D call uncertain. The CDR3 has 14 amino acids. Germline-derived CDR1 and CDR2 are MDHEN and SYDVKM. V was shortened by 5 bases and J by 0 bases, with 10 bases between the two germline ends. CDR3 residues: CASSPPQTNYGYTF. DNA of the CDR3: TGTGCCAGCAGTCCCCCCCAGACTAACTATGGCTACACCTTC.

This rearrangement joins TRBV5-4 to TRBJ2-7, with 8 bases fitting TRBD2. CDR3 length: 14 amino acids. V was clipped by 7 bases and J by 5 bases; unmatched bases: 11. Germline V gene data show CDR1 as SGHNT and CDR2 as YYREEE (reference sequence). This CDR3 is CASSGGAGMHEQYF. The CDR3 DNA reads TGTGCCAGCTCCGGGGGGGCAGGGATGCACGAGCAGTACTTC.